This TCR beta chain was captured in a study of shared clonotypes between healthy human individuals. The germline V gene encodes CDR1 SGHTA and CDR2 FQGTGA. V was pared by 5 bases and J by 0 bases, with 14 bases between. This CDR3 spans 17 amino acids. Repertoires were generated with immunoSEQ multiplex PCR, while TCRdb's copy carries only in-frame clones and drops some. Among 2 million to 3 million clones listed, approximately 94% were seen once. This chain joins TRBV7-3 and TRBJ2-6; possible D gene TRBD1, 5 bases. Sequenced input: naive CD4+ T cells from PBMCs. Subset denoted: CD45RA+ positively selected. This clonotype was obtained from a young man in good health. Some clones in this sample may be carry-over from other donors' samples. CDR3 coding DNA: TGTGCCAGCAGCCCAGGGCCTCCCAGCTCTGGGGCCAACGTCCTGACTTTC. Translated, it gives CASSPGPPSSGANVLTF.